Following are 2 T cell receptor beta chains from one sample sequenced in a study of early T cells in non-severe SARS-CoV-2 infection. TCRdb reanalysed the 5' RACE reads using MiXCR and keeps one entry per CDR3 protein. The table has about 55,000 distinct CDR3 sequences, just under 15% seen once; the top ten hold more than 8%. The source was whole blood, collected at baseline. The receptors come from an adult who was a healthcare worker with PCR-confirmed SARS-CoV-2 infection or an uninfected control (not recorded which).

This clonotype was observed many times. The chain recombines TRBV28 with TRBJ1-2, with a possible D match to TRBD1 (6 bases). The CDR3 has 14 amino acids. Between the trimmed V and J ends, which lost 4 bases and 5 bases, there was a span of 14 bases. CDR1 MDHEN and CDR2 SYDVKM come from the germline V gene. The CDR3 bases are TGTGCCAGCAGTTACGGACAGCGAACATATGGCTACACCTTC. Amino acid sequence: CASSYGQRTYGYTF.

This clonotype came up many times. The rearrangement links TRBV5-1 to TRBJ2-3; no clear D gene. Germline-derived CDR1 and CDR2 are SGHRS and YFSETQ. The CDR3 sequence is 14 residues long. V gave up 1 base and J gave up 2 bases, with 8 bases separating them. Written as DNA, the CDR3 is TGCGCCAGCAGCTTGCGGTCTTACACAGATACGCAGTATTTT. This translates into CASSLRSYTDTQYF. The full variable domain, in which reference TRBV5-1 and TRBJ2-3 provide the parts outside the CDR3, is KAGVTQTPRYLIKTRGQQVTLSCSPISGHRSVSWYQQTPGQGLQFLFEYFSETQRNKGNFPGRFSGRQFSNSRSEMNVSTLELGDSALYLCASSLRSYTDTQYFGPGTRLTVL.